This T cell receptor (beta chain) emerged from a study of cytomegalovirus exposure and HLA in healthy donors. Overall study results and limits: In a later analysis, V- and J-gene trimming of beta chains associated with a DCLRE1C missense variant, replicated independently.

Donors counted as nominally healthy when sampled, yet unrecorded immune exposures were likely. Comment on this clone: What it binds is not known.

PCR was performed using 60 Vbeta and 13 Jbeta primers. This table comes from immunoSEQ multiplex PCR, and its TCRdb copy is limited to in-frame clones, with some not included. This repertoire includes 100,000 to 150,000 clones. J was trimmed by 4 bases and V by 7 bases; bases with no gene match: 7. The V gene's germline CDR1 is SQVTM and CDR2 ANQGSEA. This CDR3 is built from 13 residues. V usage is TRBV29-1 and J usage is TRBJ2-1, with 7 bases that match TRBD1. The sample consisted of PBMCs. The sequence derives from a man aged 40-49 years in good health and CMV-seronegative. The CDR3 region has the DNA TGCAGCGAGCGACAGGGTTCTTACAATGAGCAGTTCTTC. It codes for CSERQGSYNEQFF.